Listed below are T cell receptor beta chains from one sample, sequenced in a study of vaccination and CD4 T cells after COVID-19. MiXCR, run by TCRdb on the PCR reads, gives a single entry per CDR3 protein. The data hold about 11,000 distinct CDR3 sequences, with about 28% observed a single time. Their antigens remain unidentified. The sample taken for sequencing was cultured CD4+ T cells from blood. The origin of the receptors is a human donor with COVID-19. CDR3s include the opening cysteine and the closing phenylalanine or tryptophan. Fields, in order: CDR3 protein, D gene, V gene, CDR3 length, J gene. A D gene is named only where the DNA matches it firmly.

CDR3 protein: CAWSPRRAPLHF
D gene: NA
V gene: TRBV30
CDR3 length: 12
J gene: TRBJ1-6

CDR3 protein: CASSIDRGGLNTEAFF
D gene: NA
V gene: TRBV19
CDR3 length: 16
J gene: TRBJ1-1

CDR3 protein: CATRSGQPEETQYF
D gene: TRBD1
V gene: TRBV24-1
CDR3 length: 14
J gene: TRBJ2-5

CDR3 protein: CASRGTQNPLAKNIQYF
D gene: NA
V gene: TRBV6-1
CDR3 length: 17
J gene: TRBJ2-4

CDR3 protein: CASRDTQGYEQYF
D gene: NA
V gene: TRBV6-1
CDR3 length: 13
J gene: TRBJ2-7

CDR3 protein: CASSIGPPGPTDTQYF
D gene: NA
V gene: TRBV19
CDR3 length: 16
J gene: TRBJ2-3

CDR3 protein: CASSPRMRQGYGYTF
D gene: TRBD1
V gene: TRBV11-2
CDR3 length: 15
J gene: TRBJ1-2

CDR3 protein: CATRAGGSYNEQFF
D gene: NA
V gene: TRBV6-2/TRBV6-3
CDR3 length: 14
J gene: TRBJ2-1

CDR3 protein: CASSPTGGGYEQYF
D gene: TRBD1
V gene: TRBV5-4
CDR3 length: 14
J gene: TRBJ2-7

CDR3 protein: CASSRPGAESYEQYF
D gene: NA
V gene: TRBV5-1
CDR3 length: 15
J gene: TRBJ2-7

CDR3 protein: CASNPGARDEQYF
D gene: NA
V gene: TRBV7-9
CDR3 length: 13
J gene: TRBJ2-7

CDR3 protein: CASSLGRGRENTEAFF
D gene: NA
V gene: TRBV7-2
CDR3 length: 16
J gene: TRBJ1-1

CDR3 protein: CASSTRTGAETQYF
D gene: TRBD1
V gene: TRBV6-1
CDR3 length: 14
J gene: TRBJ2-5

CDR3 protein: CASSLTLPARSLTYEQYF
D gene: NA
V gene: TRBV5-5
CDR3 length: 18
J gene: TRBJ2-7

CDR3 protein: CASFDGAGGPAYTGELFF
D gene: TRBD2
V gene: TRBV6-1
CDR3 length: 18
J gene: TRBJ2-2

CDR3 protein: CASSLSGREGQYF
D gene: TRBD2
V gene: TRBV5-4
CDR3 length: 13
J gene: TRBJ2-7

CDR3 protein: CASSLEGGVQETQYF
D gene: NA
V gene: TRBV5-8
CDR3 length: 15
J gene: TRBJ2-5

CDR3 protein: CAYAGEENSPLHF
D gene: NA
V gene: TRBV30
CDR3 length: 13
J gene: TRBJ1-6

CDR3 protein: CASSMADNYGYTF
D gene: NA
V gene: TRBV19
CDR3 length: 13
J gene: TRBJ1-2

CDR3 protein: CASSLVPGRSGNTIYF
D gene: NA
V gene: TRBV11-2
CDR3 length: 16
J gene: TRBJ1-3

CDR3 protein: CASSQGGAVEPQHF
D gene: NA
V gene: TRBV6-1
CDR3 length: 14
J gene: TRBJ1-5

CDR3 protein: CASSLPRGEQYF
D gene: TRBD2
V gene: TRBV12-3/TRBV12-4
CDR3 length: 12
J gene: TRBJ2-7

CDR3 protein: CASSSIPGTGLPQYF
D gene: TRBD1
V gene: TRBV6-2/TRBV6-3
CDR3 length: 15
J gene: TRBJ2-7

CDR3 protein: CASSNGQYTDTQYF
D gene: NA
V gene: TRBV28
CDR3 length: 14
J gene: TRBJ2-3

CDR3 protein: CASRQGTNTGELFF
D gene: TRBD1
V gene: TRBV19
CDR3 length: 14
J gene: TRBJ2-2

CDR3 protein: CASSYSGGSFEQFF
D gene: TRBD2
V gene: TRBV6-2/TRBV6-3
CDR3 length: 14
J gene: TRBJ2-1

CDR3 protein: CSVRLIGYGYTF
D gene: NA
V gene: TRBV29-1
CDR3 length: 12
J gene: TRBJ1-2

CDR3 protein: CASTPRHINNRDDYGYTF
D gene: NA
V gene: TRBV12-3/TRBV12-4
CDR3 length: 18
J gene: TRBJ1-2

CDR3 protein: CASSQQTLYYGYTF
D gene: NA
V gene: TRBV14
CDR3 length: 14
J gene: TRBJ1-2

CDR3 protein: CASSGQRGTDTQYF
D gene: NA
V gene: TRBV11-3
CDR3 length: 14
J gene: TRBJ2-3

CDR3 protein: CATSRNGQADTIYF
D gene: TRBD1
V gene: TRBV15
CDR3 length: 14
J gene: TRBJ1-3

CDR3 protein: CASSLRPSGVSNQPQHF
D gene: NA
V gene: TRBV7-2
CDR3 length: 17
J gene: TRBJ1-5

CDR3 protein: CASSGRGDPGLATDTQYF
D gene: TRBD2
V gene: TRBV9
CDR3 length: 18
J gene: TRBJ2-3

CDR3 protein: CASSFGGATNEKLFF
D gene: NA
V gene: TRBV7-2
CDR3 length: 15
J gene: TRBJ1-4

CDR3 protein: CASSLNRGGNIQYF
D gene: NA
V gene: TRBV7-8
CDR3 length: 14
J gene: TRBJ2-4

CDR3 protein: CATSVKNTPNEKLFF
D gene: NA
V gene: TRBV24-1
CDR3 length: 15
J gene: TRBJ1-4

CDR3 protein: CSASRGQETQYF
D gene: TRBD1
V gene: TRBV20-1
CDR3 length: 12
J gene: TRBJ2-5

CDR3 protein: CASSHLRTSGGAYEQYF
D gene: TRBD2
V gene: TRBV7-2
CDR3 length: 17
J gene: TRBJ2-7

CDR3 protein: CASSLDQGRASPLHF
D gene: NA
V gene: TRBV7-2
CDR3 length: 15
J gene: TRBJ1-6

CDR3 protein: CSVLEDTQYF
D gene: NA
V gene: TRBV20-1
CDR3 length: 10
J gene: TRBJ2-3

CDR3 protein: CSAKETGYGELFF
D gene: TRBD1
V gene: TRBV20-1
CDR3 length: 13
J gene: TRBJ2-2

CDR3 protein: CASSEQGADAFF
D gene: TRBD1
V gene: TRBV10-2
CDR3 length: 12
J gene: TRBJ1-1

CDR3 protein: CASRLRRDGNQPQHF
D gene: NA
V gene: TRBV19
CDR3 length: 15
J gene: TRBJ1-5